These T cell receptor beta chains were read from a single sample in a study of spatial heterogeneity in lung cancer. In TCRdb, the 5' RACE reads were re-called with MiXCR into one record per CDR3 protein. The sample records approximately 22,000 distinct CDR3 sequences, 3.5% to 5.5% being singletons. The sample here was PBMCs, taken at surgery. Receptor source: a male donor with early-stage non-small cell lung cancer. The CDR3 runs from the conserved cysteine through the conserved F or W. The order of the fields is clone size, J gene, V gene, D gene, CDR3 protein, CDR3 DNA. The D gene is left open where the match is weak. Not every row has a clone size; where given, it reads once, few, many or a size class.

abundance: many; j_gene: TRBJ2-1; v_gene: TRBV29-1; d_gene: TRBD2; CDR3aa: CSVDGGALNEQFF; CDR3nt: TGCAGCGTTGACGGGGGGGCCCTGAATGAGCAGTTCTTC
abundance: NA; j_gene: TRBJ2-7; v_gene: TRBV20-1; d_gene: TRBD2; CDR3aa: CSAMNPSGGAPEQYF; CDR3nt: TGCAGTGCGATGAATCCAAGCGGGGGGGCCCCCGAGCAGTACTTC
abundance: few; j_gene: TRBJ1-5; v_gene: TRBV20-1; d_gene: NA; CDR3aa: CSARDATRGNQPQHF; CDR3nt: TGCAGTGCTAGAGATGCCACCCGGGGGAATCAGCCCCAGCATTTT
abundance: many; j_gene: TRBJ2-1; v_gene: TRBV3-1; d_gene: NA; CDR3aa: CASGPRANYNEQFF; CDR3nt: TGTGCCAGCGGCCCTCGGGCCAACTACAATGAGCAGTTCTTC
abundance: NA; j_gene: TRBJ2-2; v_gene: TRBV28; d_gene: TRBD1; CDR3aa: CASNAPGGGKNTGELFF; CDR3nt: TGTGCCAGCAATGCCCCAGGGGGCGGAAAGAACACCGGGGAGCTGTTTTTT
abundance: many; j_gene: TRBJ2-5; v_gene: TRBV5-1; d_gene: NA; CDR3aa: CASSLAVTHRGRETQYF; CDR3nt: TGCGCCAGCAGCTTGGCCGTAACCCACAGAGGGCGCGAGACCCAGTACTTC
abundance: many; j_gene: TRBJ1-5; v_gene: TRBV6-2/TRBV6-3; d_gene: NA; CDR3aa: CASSYSNRAGQPQHF; CDR3nt: TGTGCCAGCAGTTACTCGAACAGGGCGGGTCAGCCCCAGCATTTT
abundance: many; j_gene: TRBJ2-7; v_gene: TRBV3-1; d_gene: TRBD2; CDR3aa: CASSQWLAVSYEQYF; CDR3nt: TGTGCCAGCAGCCAATGGCTAGCGGTTTCCTACGAGCAGTACTTC
abundance: many; j_gene: TRBJ2-1; v_gene: TRBV7-9; d_gene: NA; CDR3aa: CASSLGQAPVYNEQFF; CDR3nt: TGTGCCAGCAGCTTAGGCCAGGCGCCTGTCTACAATGAGCAGTTCTTC
abundance: many; j_gene: TRBJ2-4; v_gene: TRBV12-3/TRBV12-4; d_gene: NA; CDR3aa: CASSTEAKNIQYF; CDR3nt: TGTGCCAGCAGTACAGAGGCCAAAAACATTCAGTACTTC
abundance: NA; j_gene: TRBJ2-3; v_gene: TRBV5-1; d_gene: TRBD2; CDR3aa: CASSPREWSGRAIYSTDTQYF; CDR3nt: TGCGCCAGCAGCCCAAGGGAGTGGAGCGGGAGGGCCATCTATAGCACAGATACGCAGTATTTT
abundance: many; j_gene: TRBJ2-1; v_gene: TRBV5-1; d_gene: NA; CDR3aa: CASSLDWGSYNEQFF; CDR3nt: TGCGCCAGCAGCTTGGATTGGGGATCCTACAATGAGCAGTTCTTC